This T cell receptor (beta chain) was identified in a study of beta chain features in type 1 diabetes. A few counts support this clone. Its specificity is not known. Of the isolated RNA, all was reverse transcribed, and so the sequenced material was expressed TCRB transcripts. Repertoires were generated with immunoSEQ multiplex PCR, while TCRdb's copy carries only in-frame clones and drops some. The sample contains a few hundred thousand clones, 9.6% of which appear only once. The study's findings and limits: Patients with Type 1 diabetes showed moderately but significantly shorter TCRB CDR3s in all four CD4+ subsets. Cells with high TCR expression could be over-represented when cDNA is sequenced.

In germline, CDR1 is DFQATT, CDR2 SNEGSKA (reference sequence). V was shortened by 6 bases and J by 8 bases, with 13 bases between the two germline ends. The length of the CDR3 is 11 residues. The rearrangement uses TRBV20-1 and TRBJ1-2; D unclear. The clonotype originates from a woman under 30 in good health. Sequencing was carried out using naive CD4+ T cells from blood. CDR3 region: CSAAGRGGYTF. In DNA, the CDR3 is TGCAGTGCCGCTGGGAGAGGAGGCTACACCTTC.